The present T cell receptor (beta chain) was sequenced within a study of blood T cell repertoires in COVID-19. The table came from immunoSEQ multiplex PCR; TCRdb's copy has only in-frame clones and leaves some out. The sample holds 200,000 to 300,000 clones, roughly 88% seen once. The CDR3 runs to 15 residues. Trimming shortened V by 2 bases and J by 2 bases, and 12 bases separated the two germline ends. CDR1 is KGHSH, CDR2 LQKENI, per germline. The TCR sequence derives from a woman aged 40 to 50 with acute COVID-19. What was sequenced was PBMCs or T cells enriched from blood (not recorded which). The rearrangement joins TRBV18 to TRBJ2-5, with D maybe TRBD1 (6 bases). CDR3 sequence: CASSPTGQIQETQYF. The CDR3 nucleotides read TGTGCCAGCTCACCAACCGGACAGATTCAAGAGACCCAGTACTTC.